The source of this T cell receptor beta chain is a study of blood T cell repertoires in COVID-19. Study background: The samples span acute and convalescent COVID-19 from the United States, Italy and Spain. T cells, B-cell-depleted T cells, or PBMCs provided the cDNA or gDNA that served as material.

In the source study's methods: Using reference gene primer amplification, nucleated cell counts were estimated. Libraries were prepared by immunoSEQ multiplex PCR; TCRdb keeps only in-frame clonotypes and omits some of them. V and J calls and clone size are copied from that table; D and trimming were computed from the DNA. The table has 250,000 to 300,000 clones, 70% to 90% seen once. V was cut by 3 bases and J by 3 bases, with 14 bases left in between. Looked up from germline, CDR1 is KGHSH and CDR2 is LQKENI. This CDR3 is 15 amino acids long. Patients in Seattle were enrolled during active infection, then followed longitudinally.

The chain carries TRBV18 and TRBJ1-2, with a weak D call TRBD1 (5 bases). The sample was peripheral blood. This receptor was obtained from a woman in her twenties or thirties with COVID-19, enrolled during active disease. The CDR3 sequence: CASSPTVKGDYGYTF. The CDR3 nucleotides are TGTGCCAGCTCACCGACGGTGAAAGGGGACTATGGCTACACCTTC.